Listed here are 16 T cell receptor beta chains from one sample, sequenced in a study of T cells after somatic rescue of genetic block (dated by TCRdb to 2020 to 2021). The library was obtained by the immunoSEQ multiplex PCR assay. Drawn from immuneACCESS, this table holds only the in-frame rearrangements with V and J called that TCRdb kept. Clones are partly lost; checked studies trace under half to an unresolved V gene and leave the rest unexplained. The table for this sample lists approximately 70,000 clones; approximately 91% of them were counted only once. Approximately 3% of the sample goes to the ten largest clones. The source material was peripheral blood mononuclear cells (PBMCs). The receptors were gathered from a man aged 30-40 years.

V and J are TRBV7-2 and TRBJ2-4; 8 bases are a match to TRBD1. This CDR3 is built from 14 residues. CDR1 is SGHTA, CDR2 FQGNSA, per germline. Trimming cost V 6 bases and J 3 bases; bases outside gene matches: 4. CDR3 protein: CASSNRGDKNIQYF. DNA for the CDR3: TGTGCCAGCAGTAACAGGGGGGACAAAAACATTCAGTACTTC.

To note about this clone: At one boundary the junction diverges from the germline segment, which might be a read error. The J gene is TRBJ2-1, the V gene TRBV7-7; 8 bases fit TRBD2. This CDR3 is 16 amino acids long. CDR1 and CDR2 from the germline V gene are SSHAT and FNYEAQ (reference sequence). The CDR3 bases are TGTGCTAGCAGCTTAGCGGCGCGGGGGGCCGCGGATGAGCAGTTCTTC. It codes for CASSLAARGAADEQFF. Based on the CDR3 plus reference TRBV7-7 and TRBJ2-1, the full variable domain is GAGVSQSPRYKVTKRGQDVTLRCDPISSHATLYWYQQALGQGPEFLTYFNYEAQPDKSGLPSDRFSAERPEGSISTLTIQRTEQRDSAMYRCASSLAARGAADEQFFGPGTRLTVL.

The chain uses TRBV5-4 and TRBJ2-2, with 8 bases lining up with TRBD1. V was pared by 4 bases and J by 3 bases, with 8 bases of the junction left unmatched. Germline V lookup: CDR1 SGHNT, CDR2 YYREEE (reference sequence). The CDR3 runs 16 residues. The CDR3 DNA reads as TGTGCCAGCAGCGGCCCGACAGGGGAGGACACCGGGGAGCTGTTTTTT. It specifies CASSGPTGEDTGELFF. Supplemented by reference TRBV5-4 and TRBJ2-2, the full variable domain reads ETGVTQSPTHLIKTRGQQVTLRCSSQSGHNTVSWYQQALGQGPQFIFQYYREEENGRGNFPPRFSGLQFPNYSSELNVNALELDDSALYLCASSGPTGEDTGELFFGEGSRLTVL.

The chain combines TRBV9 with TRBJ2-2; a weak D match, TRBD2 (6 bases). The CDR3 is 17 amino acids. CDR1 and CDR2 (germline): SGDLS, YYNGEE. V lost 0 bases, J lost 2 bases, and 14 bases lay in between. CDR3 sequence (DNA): TGTGCCAGCAGCGTAGTTCCCGCTAGCGCTAACACCGGGGAGCTGTTTTTT. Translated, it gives CASSVVPASANTGELFF.

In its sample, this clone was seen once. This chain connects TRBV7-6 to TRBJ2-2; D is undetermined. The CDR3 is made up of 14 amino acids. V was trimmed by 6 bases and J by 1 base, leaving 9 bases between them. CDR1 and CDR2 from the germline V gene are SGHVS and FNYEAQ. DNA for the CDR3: TGTGCCAGCAGATCGGACGGGAACACCGGGGAGCTGTTTTTT. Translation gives CASRSDGNTGELFF.

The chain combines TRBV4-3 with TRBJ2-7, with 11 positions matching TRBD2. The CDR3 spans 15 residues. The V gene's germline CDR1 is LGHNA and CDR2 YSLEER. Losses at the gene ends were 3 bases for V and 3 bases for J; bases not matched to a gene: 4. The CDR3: CASSQETSGVYEQYF. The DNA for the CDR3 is TGCGCCAGCAGCCAGGAGACTAGCGGGGTCTACGAGCAGTACTTC.

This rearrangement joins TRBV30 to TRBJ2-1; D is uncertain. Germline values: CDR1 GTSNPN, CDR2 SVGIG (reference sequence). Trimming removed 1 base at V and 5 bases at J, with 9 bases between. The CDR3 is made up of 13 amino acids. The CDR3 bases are TGTGCCTGGAGTGAAGGCCCAAACAATGAGCAGTTCTTC. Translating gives CAWSEGPNNEQFF.

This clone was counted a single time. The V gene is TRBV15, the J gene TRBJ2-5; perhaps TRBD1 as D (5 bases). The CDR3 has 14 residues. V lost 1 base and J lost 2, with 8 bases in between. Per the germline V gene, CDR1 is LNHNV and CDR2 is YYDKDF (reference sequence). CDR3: CATSRGQIQETQYF. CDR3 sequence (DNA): TGTGCCACCAGCAGAGGACAGATTCAAGAGACCCAGTACTTC.

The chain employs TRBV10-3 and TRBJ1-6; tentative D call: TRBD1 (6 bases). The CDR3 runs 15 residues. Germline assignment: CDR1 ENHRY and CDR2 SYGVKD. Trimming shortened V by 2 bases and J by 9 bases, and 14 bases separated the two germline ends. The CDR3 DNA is TGTGCCATCAGTGAGCAAACAGGGAGCGGTTCACCCCTCCACTTT. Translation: CAISEQTGSGSPLHF.

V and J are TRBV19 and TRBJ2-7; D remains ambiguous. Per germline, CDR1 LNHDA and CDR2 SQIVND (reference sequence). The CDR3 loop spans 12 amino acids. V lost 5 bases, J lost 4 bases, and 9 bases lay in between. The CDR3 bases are TGTGCCAGTAGTCCAGGACCTTACGAGCAGTACTTC. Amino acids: CASSPGPYEQYF. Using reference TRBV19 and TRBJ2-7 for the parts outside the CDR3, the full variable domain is DGGITQSPKYLFRKEGQNVTLSCEQNLNHDAMYWYRQDPGQGLRLIYYSQIVNDFQKGDIAEGYSVSREKKESFPLTVTSAQKNPTAFYLCASSPGPYEQYFGPGTRLTVT.

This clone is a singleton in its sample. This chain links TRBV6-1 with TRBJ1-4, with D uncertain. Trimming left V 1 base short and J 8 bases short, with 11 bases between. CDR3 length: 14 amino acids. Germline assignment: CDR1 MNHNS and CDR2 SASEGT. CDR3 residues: CASSEVNNGEKLFF. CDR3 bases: TGTGCCAGCAGTGAAGTTAATAACGGCGAAAAACTGTTTTTT.

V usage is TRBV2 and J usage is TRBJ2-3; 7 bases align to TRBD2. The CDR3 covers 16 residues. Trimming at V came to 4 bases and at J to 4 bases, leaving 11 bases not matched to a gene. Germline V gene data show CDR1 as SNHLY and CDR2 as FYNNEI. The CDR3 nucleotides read TGTGCCAGCAGTGTTTCTAGGTCTAGCGGCCCAGATACGCAGTATTTT. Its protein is CASSVSRSSGPDTQYF.

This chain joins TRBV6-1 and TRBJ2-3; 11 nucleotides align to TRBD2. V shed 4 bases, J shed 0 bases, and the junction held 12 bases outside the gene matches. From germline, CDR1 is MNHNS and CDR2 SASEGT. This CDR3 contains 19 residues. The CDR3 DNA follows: TGTGCCAGCAGTGGAGCCCAAATAGCGGGAGGGTCTAGCACAGATACGCAGTATTTT. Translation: CASSGAQIAGGSSTDTQYF.

DNA of the CDR3: TGTGCCAGCAGCAGCAGGAGGACAGGGACTAGCGGCGAGCAGTACTTC. It translates to CASSSRRTGTSGEQYF. The gene calls are TRBV7-6 and TRBJ2-7, with 11 bases aligning to TRBD2. Germline V gives CDR1 SGHVS, CDR2 FNYEAQ. This CDR3 is built from 16 residues. With 5 bases clipped from V and 6 bases from J, the junction kept 12 bases outside the gene matches.

The CDR3 reads CASSTGTGVYEQYF. The CDR3 nucleotides read TGTGCCAGCAGTACCGGGACAGGGGTCTACGAGCAGTACTTC. This sequence joins TRBV6-1 and TRBJ2-7; TRBD1 agrees at 10 bases. The CDR3 is 14 amino acids. CDR1 MNHNS and CDR2 SASEGT come from the germline V gene. With V trimmed by 5 bases and J by 3 bases, 4 bases remained unmatched.

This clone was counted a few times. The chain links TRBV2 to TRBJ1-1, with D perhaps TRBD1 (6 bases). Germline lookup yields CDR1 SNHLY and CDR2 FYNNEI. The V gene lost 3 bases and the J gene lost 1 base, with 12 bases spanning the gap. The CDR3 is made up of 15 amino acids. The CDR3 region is CASSDKARGNTEAFF. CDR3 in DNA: TGTGCCAGCAGTGATAAGGCCAGGGGGAACACTGAAGCTTTCTTT.